This T cell receptor beta chain emerged from a study of T cell repertoires in ileal Crohn's disease. Across the study: About half received postoperative treatment, some ten with thiopurines and around 18 anti-TNF. M6 samples are neoterminal ileum biopsies from postoperative colonoscopy.

Each sample's TCRB immunosequencing used around 0.5 micrograms of biopsy DNA. Profiled with immunoSEQ multiplex PCR; TCRdb holds only in-frame clones, not every one. Of roughly 5,000 clones detected, 55% to 70% appear once; the ten largest clones hold less than 35%. The CDR3 covers 13 residues. Germline values: CDR1 SEHNR, CDR2 FQNEAQ (reference sequence). Between the trimmed V and J ends, which lost 5 bases and 5 bases, there was a span of 12 bases. The time point is: neoterminal ileum biopsy at postoperative endoscopy, about 6 months after surgery. The sample was ileal tissue. This chain uses TRBV7-9 with TRBJ2-5; maybe TRBD2 (6 bases). The sequence came from an adult with Crohn's disease. The CDR3 region has the DNA TGTGCCAGCAGCCAGGGACTTTTCGAGACCCAGTACTTC. Translated, it gives CASSQGLFETQYF.